The source of this TCR beta chain is a study of spatial heterogeneity in lung cancer. This sample's time point: sample taken at primary tumor resection. The authors sequenced whole RNA from tumor, nontumor lung or frozen PBMC without sorting. MiXCR, run by TCRdb on the 5' RACE reads, gives a single entry per CDR3 protein. There are over 2,000 distinct CDR3 sequences in the sample; about a fifth occur only once, and around 45% lies in the top ten. Trimming stripped 1 base from V and 4 bases from J, with 14 bases between. The CDR3 is made up of 15 amino acids. The germline gives CDR1 LGHNA, CDR2 YSLEER.

Sequencing used PBMCs, obtained at surgery. The TCR comes from a male donor with early-stage non-small cell lung cancer. The chain links TRBV4-3 to TRBJ2-7, with a possible D match to TRBD2 (6 bases). The CDR3 DNA sequence: TGCGCCAGCAGCCAAGCCCCCGGGACTCTTTACGAGCAGTACTTC. It yields the protein CASSQAPGTLYEQYF.